The sequence of this T cell receptor (beta chain) was determined in a study of T-cell reconstitution after alpha-beta-depleted transplantation in children. Trimming left V 4 bases short and J 2 bases short, with 11 bases between. The CDR3 loop spans 15 amino acids. Germline CDR1 SSHAT, CDR2 FNYEAQ (reference sequence). Molecular barcoding with unique molecular identifiers was used for the TCRbeta library. TCRdb reanalysed the PCR reads using MiXCR and keeps one entry per CDR3 protein. Of about 870,000 distinct CDR3 sequences in the sample, approximately 15% were seen once. This clonotype has only a few counts.

The sample was PBMCs, mostly from graft donor cells, taken 360 days after TCRalphabeta/CD19-depleted stem cell transplant. This sequence originates from a male patient younger than 18 who had a stem cell transplant for acute lymphoblastic leukemia, so the T cells may come from the graft donor. This rearrangement joins TRBV7-7 to TRBJ2-2; maybe TRBD1 (6 bases). The CDR3 protein is CASSSRQDNTGELFF. CDR3 DNA sequence: TGTGCCAGCAGCTCCCGACAGGACAACACCGGGGAGCTGTTTTTT.